This T cell receptor (beta chain) was sequenced in a study of blood T cells in healthy people across ages. A second PCR of 7 to 11 cycles used a sample-barcoded 5' primer and a J-beta primer mix. TCRdb analysed the 5' RACE reads with MiXCR anew, one entry per CDR3 protein. Of about 570,000 distinct CDR3 sequences listed, about 27% were seen once; the top ten hold over 3.5%. The same data also contributed to another study, on T cells of mothers and their children.

This clonotype was obtained from a boy aged 2-9 years in good health. The sample was blood.

CDR3 in amino acids: CASSIMEARMNTEAFF. DNA of the CDR3: TGTGCCAGTAGTATCATGGAGGCCCGTATGAACACTGAAGCTTTCTTT. The chain joins TRBV19 to TRBJ1-1, with no clear D. The ends were cut back, 3 bases at V and 0 bases at J, with 14 bases in the middle. Germline loops: CDR1 LNHDA, CDR2 SQIVND (reference sequence). CDR3 length equals 16 residues.